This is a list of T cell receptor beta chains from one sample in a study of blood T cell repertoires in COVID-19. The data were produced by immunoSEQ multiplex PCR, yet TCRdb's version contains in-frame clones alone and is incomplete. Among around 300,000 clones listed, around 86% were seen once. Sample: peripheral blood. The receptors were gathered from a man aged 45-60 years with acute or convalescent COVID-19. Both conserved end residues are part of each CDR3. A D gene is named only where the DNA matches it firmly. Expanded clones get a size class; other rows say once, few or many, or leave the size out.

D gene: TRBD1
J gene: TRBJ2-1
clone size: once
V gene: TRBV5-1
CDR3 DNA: TGCGCCAGCAGCTTGAGACAGGGGACATACAATGAGCAGTTCTTC
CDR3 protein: CASSLRQGTYNEQFF

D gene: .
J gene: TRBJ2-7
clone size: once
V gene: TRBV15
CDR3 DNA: TGTGCCACCAGCAGAGTCGGGCGGGGGCCACCGCGGGAGCAGTACTTC
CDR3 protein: CATSRVGRGPPREQYF

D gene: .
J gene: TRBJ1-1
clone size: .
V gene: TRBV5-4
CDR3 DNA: TGTGCCAGCAGATGGGGGGGGAATATGAACACTGAAGCTTTCTTT
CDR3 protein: CASRWGGNMNTEAFF

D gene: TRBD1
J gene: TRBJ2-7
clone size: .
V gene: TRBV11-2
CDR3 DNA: TGTGCCAGCACCATGGACAGGGACGCAGACGGACAGTACTTC
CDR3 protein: CASTMDRDADGQYF

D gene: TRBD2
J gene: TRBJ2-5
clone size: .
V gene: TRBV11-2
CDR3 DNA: TGTGCCAGCAGCTTAAAGACTAGCGGGGGGCAAGAGACCCAGTACTTC
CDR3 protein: CASSLKTSGGQETQYF

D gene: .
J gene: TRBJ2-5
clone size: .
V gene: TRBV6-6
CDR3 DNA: TGTGCCAGCAGGGGGGGGGCGGAGACCCAGTACTTC
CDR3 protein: CASRGGAETQYF

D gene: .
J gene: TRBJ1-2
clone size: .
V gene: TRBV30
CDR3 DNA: TGTGCCTGGAGTGTCCCCTACTATGGCTACACCTTC
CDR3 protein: CAWSVPYYGYTF

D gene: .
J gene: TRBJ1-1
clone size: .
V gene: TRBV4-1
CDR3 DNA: TGCGCCAGCAGCCGAGAAGCTAAGAACACTGAAGCTTTCTTT
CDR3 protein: CASSREAKNTEAFF

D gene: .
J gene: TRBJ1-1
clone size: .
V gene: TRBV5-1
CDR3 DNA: TGCGCCAGCAGCCAACGTAGCGCGGGATCTGAAGCTTTCTTT
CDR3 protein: CASSQRSAGSEAFF

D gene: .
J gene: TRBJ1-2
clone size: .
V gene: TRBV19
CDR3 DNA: TGTGCCAGTAGTATCGGACCTAGGCGGGATGGCTACACCTTC
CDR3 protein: CASSIGPRRDGYTF

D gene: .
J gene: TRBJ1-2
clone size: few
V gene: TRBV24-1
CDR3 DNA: TGTGCCACCTCACCCGGGACTTTAAACTATGGCTACACCTTC
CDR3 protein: CATSPGTLNYGYTF

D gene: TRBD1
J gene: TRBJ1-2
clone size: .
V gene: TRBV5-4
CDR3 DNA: TGTGCCAGCAGCCTCGACAGGGTTGATGGCTACACCTTC
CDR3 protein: CASSLDRVDGYTF

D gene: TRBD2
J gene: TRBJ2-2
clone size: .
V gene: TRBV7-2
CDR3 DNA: TGTGCCAGCAGCTTAAGGGTAGCGGGGTTGAGCGGGGAGCTGTTTTTT
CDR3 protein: CASSLRVAGLSGELFF

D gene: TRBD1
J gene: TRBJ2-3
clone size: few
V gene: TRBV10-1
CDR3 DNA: TGCGCCAGCAGCCCGGGACAGGGTTGGGATACGCAGTATTTT
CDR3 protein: CASSPGQGWDTQYF

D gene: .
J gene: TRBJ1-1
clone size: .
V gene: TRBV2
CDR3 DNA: TGTGCCAGCGGCCAACAGAGCCACACTGAAGCTTTCTTT
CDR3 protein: CASGQQSHTEAFF

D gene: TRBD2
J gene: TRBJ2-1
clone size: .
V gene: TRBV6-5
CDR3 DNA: TGTGCCAGCAGTTACGGGACTAGCGGGGCCAACAATGAGCAGTTCTTC
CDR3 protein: CASSYGTSGANNEQFF

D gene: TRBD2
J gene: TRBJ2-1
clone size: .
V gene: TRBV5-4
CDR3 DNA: TGTGCCAGCAGTTCCGGACTAGCGGGGTCCAATGAGCAGTTCTTC
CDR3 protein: CASSSGLAGSNEQFF

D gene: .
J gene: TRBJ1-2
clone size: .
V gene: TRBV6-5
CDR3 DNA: TGTGCCAGCAGTTACTCCCTTACAGGAGTAGATGGCTACACCTTC
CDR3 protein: CASSYSLTGVDGYTF

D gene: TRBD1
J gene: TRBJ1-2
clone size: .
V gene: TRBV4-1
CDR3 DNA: TGCGCCAGCAGCCAAGATCCTACAGGGGGCTGGGACACCTTC
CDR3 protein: CASSQDPTGGWDTF

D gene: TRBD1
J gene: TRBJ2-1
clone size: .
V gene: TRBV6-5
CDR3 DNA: TGTGCCAGCACTCACAGGGGATGGGGCAATGAGCAGTTCTTC
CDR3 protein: CASTHRGWGNEQFF

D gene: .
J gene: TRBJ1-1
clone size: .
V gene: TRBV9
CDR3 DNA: TGTGCCAGCAGCGTAAACGGGGACACTGAAGCTTTCTTT
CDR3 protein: CASSVNGDTEAFF

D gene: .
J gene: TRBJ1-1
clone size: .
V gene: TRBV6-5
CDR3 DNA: TGTGCCAGCATTGGGCAGGACACTGAAGCTTTCTTT
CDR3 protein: CASIGQDTEAFF

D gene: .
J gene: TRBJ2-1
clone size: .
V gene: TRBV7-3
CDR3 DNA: TGTGCCAGCAGCTCCGCTCCAGGGTCCCTATTCAATGAGCAGTTCTTC
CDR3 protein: CASSSAPGSLFNEQFF

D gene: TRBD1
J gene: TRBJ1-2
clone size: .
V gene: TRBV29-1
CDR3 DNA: TGCAGCGTTCTACAGGGGAGTGGTAACTATGGCTACACCTTC
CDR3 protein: CSVLQGSGNYGYTF

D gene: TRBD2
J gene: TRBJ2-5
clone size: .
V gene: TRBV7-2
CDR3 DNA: TGTGCCAGCAGCCCCTCCTCAGCGGGGGGGCCCCGGGAGACCCAGTACTTC
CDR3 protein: CASSPSSAGGPRETQYF

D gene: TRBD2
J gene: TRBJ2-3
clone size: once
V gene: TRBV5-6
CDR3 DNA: TGTGCCAGCAGCTTGGAGGGACTAGGCCCAGATACGCAGTATTTT
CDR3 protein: CASSLEGLGPDTQYF

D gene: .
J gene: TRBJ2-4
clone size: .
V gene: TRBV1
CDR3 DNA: TGCACCAGCAGCCCGGACCGACAGATAATTCAGTACTTC
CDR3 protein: CTSSPDRQIIQYF

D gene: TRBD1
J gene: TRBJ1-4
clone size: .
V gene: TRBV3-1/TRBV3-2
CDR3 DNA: TGTGCCAGCAGCCAAGGTCAAAGGTCCGGGACAGGGAATGAAAAACTGTTTTTT
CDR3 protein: CASSQGQRSGTGNEKLFF

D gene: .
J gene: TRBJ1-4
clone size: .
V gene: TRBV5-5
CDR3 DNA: TGTGCCAGCATCCCGGGTGGTTCTAATGAAAAACTGTTTTTT
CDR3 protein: CASIPGGSNEKLFF

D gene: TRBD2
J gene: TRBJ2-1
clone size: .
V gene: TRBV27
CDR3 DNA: TGTGCCAGCAGGGTCTGGACTAGCGGGGGCCACTCCTACAATGAGCAGTTCTTC
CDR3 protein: CASRVWTSGGHSYNEQFF

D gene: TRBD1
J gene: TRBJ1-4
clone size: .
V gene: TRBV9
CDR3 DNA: TGTGCCAGCAGCCTGAGCCCGACAGGGGACGAAAAACTGTTTTTT
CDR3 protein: CASSLSPTGDEKLFF

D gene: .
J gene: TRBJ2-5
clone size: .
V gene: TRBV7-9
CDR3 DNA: TGTGCCAGCAGCCCCTATGGTTCAACCCAAGAGACCCAGTACTTC
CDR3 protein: CASSPYGSTQETQYF

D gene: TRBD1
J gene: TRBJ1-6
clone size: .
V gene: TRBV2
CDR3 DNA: TGTGCCAGCAGTGAAGCACGGACAGGGATCAATTCACCCCTCCACTTT
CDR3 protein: CASSEARTGINSPLHF

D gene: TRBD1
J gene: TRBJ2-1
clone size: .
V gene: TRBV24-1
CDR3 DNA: TGTGCCACCAGCGACACCGGGACAGGGGGTCGGTCCTACAATGAGCAGTTCTTC
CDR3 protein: CATSDTGTGGRSYNEQFF

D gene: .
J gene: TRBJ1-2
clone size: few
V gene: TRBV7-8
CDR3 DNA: TGTGCCAGCAGCCCGGGTCAGTATGGCTACACCTTC
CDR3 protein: CASSPGQYGYTF

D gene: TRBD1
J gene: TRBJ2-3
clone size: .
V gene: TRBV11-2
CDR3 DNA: TGTGCCAGCAGCAATTTTCCGGGACAGGGCCCAGATACGCAGTATTTT
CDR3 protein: CASSNFPGQGPDTQYF

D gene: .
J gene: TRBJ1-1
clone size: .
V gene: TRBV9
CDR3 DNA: TGTGCCAGCAGCGATGACATGACCACTGAAGCTTTCTTT
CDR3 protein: CASSDDMTTEAFF

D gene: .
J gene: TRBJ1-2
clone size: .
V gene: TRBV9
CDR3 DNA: TGTGCCAGCACCACCCATCCGACAGTCGACTATGGCTACACCTTC
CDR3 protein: CASTTHPTVDYGYTF

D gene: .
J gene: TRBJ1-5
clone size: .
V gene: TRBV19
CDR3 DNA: TGTGCCAGTAGCACCGGGACATTCCAGCCCCAGCATTTT
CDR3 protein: CASSTGTFQPQHF